The rows below give T cell receptor beta chains drawn from one sample of a study of technical replicates of blood from several donors. The method was immunoSEQ multiplex PCR; TCRdb's version includes in-frame clones alone and lacks a portion of them. In the table there are over 10,000 clones, approximately 95% of which are singletons. Specimen: PBMCs. The origin of the receptors is a human donor in good health. Both conserved end residues are part of each CDR3. Fields, in order: clone size, J gene, V gene, D gene, CDR3 protein, CDR3 DNA. D genes are given only for firm matches. Size is omitted from some rows. Given values are once, few, many or a class for expanded clones.

>once|TRBJ1-5|TRBV28|TRBD1
CASSLQGAQPQHF
TGTGCCAGCAGTTTACAGGGGGCACAGCCCCAGCATTTT
>-|TRBJ2-7|TRBV27|TRBD1
CASSLLGTGGREQYF
TGTGCCAGCAGTTTATTAGGGACAGGGGGACGCGAGCAGTACTTC
>-|TRBJ2-3|TRBV5-1|TRBD1
CASSSQGAPDTQYF
TGCGCCAGCAGCTCACAGGGGGCCCCAGATACGCAGTATTTT
>once|TRBJ2-2|TRBV27|TRBD1
CASSLTGENTGELFF
TGTGCCAGCAGTTTAACAGGGGAGAACACCGGGGAGCTGTTTTTT
>-|TRBJ2-3|TRBV6-5|TRBD2
CASSPRLAGGDTQYF
TGTGCCAGCAGTCCGCGACTAGCGGGGGGAGATACGCAGTATTTT
>-|TRBJ1-1|TRBV30|-
CAWSVVPRKAFF
TGTGCCTGGAGTGTAGTCCCGAGGAAAGCTTTCTTT
>-|TRBJ1-3|TRBV7-6|TRBD1
CASSPTGRSGNTIYF
TGTGCCAGCAGCCCGACAGGGCGCTCTGGAAACACCATATATTTT
>-|TRBJ2-1|TRBV19|TRBD2
CASSTITSGYNEQFF
TGTGCCAGTAGTACGATAACTAGCGGTTACAATGAGCAGTTCTTC
>-|TRBJ2-5|TRBV25-1|-
CASSESTGMRTQYF
TGTGCCAGCAGTGAATCAACAGGGATGAGGACCCAGTACTTC
>-|TRBJ2-3|TRBV7-9|TRBD2
CASSPLAGVTDTQYF
TGTGCCAGCAGCCCTCTCGCGGGGGTCACAGATACGCAGTATTTT
>-|TRBJ1-1|TRBV7-3|-
CASSQTVNTEAFF
TGTGCCAGCAGCCAGACAGTGAACACTGAAGCTTTCTTT
>-|TRBJ1-5|TRBV28|TRBD1
CASSLQGAQPQHF
TGTGCCAGCAGTTTGCAGGGGGCTCAGCCCCAGCATTTT
>-|TRBJ2-1|TRBV2|-
CASSEQFSYNEQFF
TGTGCCAGCAGTGAACAGTTCTCCTACAATGAGCAGTTCTTC
>once|TRBJ2-3|TRBV27|-
CASSRAGDFTDTQYF
TGTGCCAGCAGTAGAGCCGGGGACTTCACAGATACGCAGTATTTT
>-|TRBJ1-2|TRBV20-1|-
CSARAGAVYTF
TGCAGTGCTAGAGCAGGGGCTGTCTACACCTTC
>once|TRBJ2-5|TRBV4-1|-
CASSQGELDQETQYF
TGCGCCAGCAGCCAAGGGGAGTTGGACCAAGAGACCCAGTACTTC
>once|TRBJ2-3|TRBV10-2|TRBD2
CASSLAGGSTDTQYF
TGCGCCAGCAGCCTAGCGGGGGGTTCCACAGATACGCAGTATTTT
>-|TRBJ2-3|TRBV9|TRBD2
CASSPTSGASTDTQYF
TGTGCCAGCAGCCCAACTAGCGGGGCTAGCACAGATACGCAGTATTTT
>-|TRBJ2-7|TRBV11-2|TRBD2
CASSLGLAGRAYEQYF
TGTGCCAGCAGCTTGGGACTAGCGGGGCGCGCCTACGAGCAGTACTTC
>-|TRBJ2-7|TRBV18|-
CASSPRSQLTTGEQYF
TGTGCCAGCTCACCTAGGTCCCAACTCACGACGGGGGAGCAGTACTTC
>-|TRBJ2-2|TRBV27|-
CASSSDKPNTGELFF
TGTGCCAGCAGTTCGGACAAGCCGAACACCGGGGAGCTGTTTTTT
>-|TRBJ2-3|TRBV30|-
CAWSVSGYTQYF
TGTGCCTGGAGTGTATCGGGATATACGCAGTATTTT
>-|TRBJ2-3|TRBV10-3|-
CAISGAESTDTQYF
TGTGCCATCAGCGGAGCGGAGAGCACAGATACGCAGTATTTT
>-|TRBJ2-3|TRBV6-4|-
CASSDGTGSTDTQYF
TGTGCCAGCAGTGACGGCACAGGAAGCACAGATACGCAGTATTTT
>once|TRBJ2-1|TRBV2|TRBD2
CASRWSGRTSYNEQFF
TGTGCCAGCAGGTGGAGCGGGAGAACCTCCTACAATGAGCAGTTCTTC
>-|TRBJ2-1|TRBV11-2|-
CASSLGLGAEQFF
TGTGCCAGCAGCTTAGGGCTAGGGGCTGAGCAGTTCTTC
>once|TRBJ2-5|TRBV19|-
CASSLRARETQYF
TGTGCCAGTAGTTTGCGGGCACGGGAGACCCAGTACTTC
>-|TRBJ2-5|TRBV30|TRBD2
CAWSGERAFSGRARETQYF
TGTGCCTGGAGTGGGGAACGGGCGTTTAGCGGGAGGGCTCGAGAGACCCAGTACTTC
>-|TRBJ2-3|TRBV7-8|TRBD1
CASSPRDRGSTDTQYF
TGTGCCAGCAGCCCCCGGGACAGGGGGAGCACAGATACGCAGTATTTT
>-|TRBJ2-7|TRBV10-1|-
CASRVKQSADYEQYF
TGCGCCAGCAGGGTTAAGCAGTCGGCGGACTACGAGCAGTACTTC
>-|TRBJ2-7|TRBV18|TRBD1
CASSPAGGDLYEQYF
TGTGCCAGCTCACCCGCAGGGGGCGACCTCTACGAGCAGTACTTC
>-|TRBJ2-7|TRBV4-2|TRBD1
CASSQRTGYEQYF
TGTGCCAGCAGCCAACGGACAGGGTACGAGCAGTACTTC
>-|TRBJ2-3|TRBV7-9|-
CASSVRFPETQYF
TGTGCCAGCAGCGTCAGATTCCCTGAAACGCAGTATTTT
>-|TRBJ2-5|TRBV10-1|-
CASSSEWREETQYF
TGCGCCAGCAGCAGTGAATGGAGGGAAGAGACCCAGTACTTC
>-|TRBJ2-2|TRBV5-1|TRBD2
CASRTLAGGTGELFF
TGCGCCAGCAGGACGTTAGCGGGAGGCACCGGGGAGCTGTTTTTT
>-|TRBJ2-3|TRBV12-5|TRBD2
CARTHREREGDTQYF
TGTGCTAGGACTCACAGAGAGCGGGAGGGAGATACGCAGTATTTT